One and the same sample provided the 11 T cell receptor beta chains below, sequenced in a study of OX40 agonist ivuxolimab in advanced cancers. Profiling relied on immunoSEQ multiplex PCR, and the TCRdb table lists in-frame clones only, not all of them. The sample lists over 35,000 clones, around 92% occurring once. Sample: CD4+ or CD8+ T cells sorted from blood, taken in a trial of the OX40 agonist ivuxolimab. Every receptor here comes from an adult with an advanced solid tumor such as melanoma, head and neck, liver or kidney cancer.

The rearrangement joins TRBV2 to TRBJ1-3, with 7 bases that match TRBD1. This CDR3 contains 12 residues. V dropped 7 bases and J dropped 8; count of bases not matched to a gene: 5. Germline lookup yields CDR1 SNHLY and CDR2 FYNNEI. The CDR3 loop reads CASKGTVDTIYF. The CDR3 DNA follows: TGTGCCAGCAAAGGGACAGTGGACACCATATATTTT. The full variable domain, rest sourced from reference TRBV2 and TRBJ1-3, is EPEVTQTPSHQVTQMGQEVILRCVPISNHLYFYWYRQILGQKVEFLVSFYNNEISEKSEIFDDQFSVERPDGSNFTLKIRSTKLEDSAMYFCASKGTVDTIYFGEGSWLTVV.

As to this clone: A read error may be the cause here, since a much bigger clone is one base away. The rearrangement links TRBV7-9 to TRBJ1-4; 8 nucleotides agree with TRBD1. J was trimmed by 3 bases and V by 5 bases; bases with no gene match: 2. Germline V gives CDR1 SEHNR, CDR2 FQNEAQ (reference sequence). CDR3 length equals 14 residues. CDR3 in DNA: TGTGCCAGCAGCAAGACAGGGGCTAATGAAAAACTGTTTTTT. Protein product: CASSKTGANEKLFF.

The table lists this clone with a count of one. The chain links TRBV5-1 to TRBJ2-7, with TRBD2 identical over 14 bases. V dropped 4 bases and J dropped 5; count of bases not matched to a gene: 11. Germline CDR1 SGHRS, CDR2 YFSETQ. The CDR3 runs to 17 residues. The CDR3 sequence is CASSTGLAGGLGHEQYF. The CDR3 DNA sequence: TGCGCCAGCAGCACCGGACTAGCGGGGGGCCTCGGGCACGAGCAGTACTTC. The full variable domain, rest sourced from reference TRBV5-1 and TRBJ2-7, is KAGVTQTPRYLIKTRGQQVTLSCSPISGHRSVSWYQQTPGQGLQFLFEYFSETQRNKGNFPGRFSGRQFSNSRSEMNVSTLELGDSALYLCASSTGLAGGLGHEQYFGPGTRLTVT.

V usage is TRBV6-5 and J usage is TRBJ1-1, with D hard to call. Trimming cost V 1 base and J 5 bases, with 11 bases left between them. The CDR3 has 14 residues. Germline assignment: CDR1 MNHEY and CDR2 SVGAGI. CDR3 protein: CASSYLGIGTEAFF. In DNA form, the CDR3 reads TGTGCCAGCAGTTACTTGGGGATAGGGACTGAAGCTTTCTTT.

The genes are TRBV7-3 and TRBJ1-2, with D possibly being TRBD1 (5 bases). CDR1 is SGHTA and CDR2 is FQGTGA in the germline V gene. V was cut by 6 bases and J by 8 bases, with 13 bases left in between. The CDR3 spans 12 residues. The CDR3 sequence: CASRKGEEGYTF. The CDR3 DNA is TGTGCCAGCAGAAAAGGGGAGGAAGGCTACACCTTC.

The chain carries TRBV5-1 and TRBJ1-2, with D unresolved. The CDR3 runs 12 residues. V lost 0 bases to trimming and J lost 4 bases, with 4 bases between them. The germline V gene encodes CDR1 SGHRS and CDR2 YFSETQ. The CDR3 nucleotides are TGCGCCAGCAGCTTGGACAGCTATGGCTACACCTTC. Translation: CASSLDSYGYTF.

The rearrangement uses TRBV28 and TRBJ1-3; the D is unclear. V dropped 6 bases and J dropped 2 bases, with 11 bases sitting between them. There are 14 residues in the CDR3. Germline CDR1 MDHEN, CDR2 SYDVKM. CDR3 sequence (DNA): TGTGCCAGCAGACTAGCCGGGCCTGGAAACACCATATATTTT. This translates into CASRLAGPGNTIYF.

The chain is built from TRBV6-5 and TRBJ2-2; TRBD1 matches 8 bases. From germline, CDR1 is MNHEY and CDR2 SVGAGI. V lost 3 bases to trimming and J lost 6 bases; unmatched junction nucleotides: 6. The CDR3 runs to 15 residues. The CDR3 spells CASSYWTGSPGELFF. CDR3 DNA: TGTGCCAGCAGTTATTGGACAGGGTCTCCCGGGGAGCTGTTTTTT.

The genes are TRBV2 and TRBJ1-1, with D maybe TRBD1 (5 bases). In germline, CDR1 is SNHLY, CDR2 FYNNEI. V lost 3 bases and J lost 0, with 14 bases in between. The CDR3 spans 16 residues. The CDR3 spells CASSDGRWGMNTEAFF. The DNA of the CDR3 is TGTGCCAGCAGTGATGGCAGGTGGGGGATGAACACTGAAGCTTTCTTT.

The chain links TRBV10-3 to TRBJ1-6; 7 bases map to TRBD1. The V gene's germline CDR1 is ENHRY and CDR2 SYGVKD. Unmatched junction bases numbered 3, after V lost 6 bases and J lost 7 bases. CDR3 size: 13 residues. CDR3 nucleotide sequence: TGTGCCATCAGGGGACAGCAAAATTCACCCCTCCACTTT. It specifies CAIRGQQNSPLHF.

The CDR3 is CASSHSKGRANMNTEAFF. The CDR3 DNA reads TGTGCCAGCAGCCACTCAAAGGGGAGGGCCAACATGAACACTGAAGCTTTCTTT. The V call is TRBV9, the J call TRBJ1-1; TRBD1 is a possible D gene (5 bases). Trimming removed 4 bases at V and 0 bases at J, with 22 bases between. The germline CDR1 and CDR2 sequences are SGDLS and YYNGEE. This CDR3 contains 18 residues.